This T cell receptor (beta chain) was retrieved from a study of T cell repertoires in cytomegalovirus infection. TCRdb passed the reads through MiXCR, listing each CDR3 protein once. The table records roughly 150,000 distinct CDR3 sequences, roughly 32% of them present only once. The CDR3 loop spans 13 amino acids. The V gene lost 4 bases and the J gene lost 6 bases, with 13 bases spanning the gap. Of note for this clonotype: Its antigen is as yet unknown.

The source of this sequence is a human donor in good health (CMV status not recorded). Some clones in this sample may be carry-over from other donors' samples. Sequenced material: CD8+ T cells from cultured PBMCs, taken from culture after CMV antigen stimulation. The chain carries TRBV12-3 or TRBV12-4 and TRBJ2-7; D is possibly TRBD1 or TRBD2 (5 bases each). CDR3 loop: CASSSGGASEQYF. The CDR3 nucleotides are TGTGCCAGCAGTTCTGGGGGAGCCTCCGAGCAGTACTTC.